The 18 T cell receptor beta chains below all came from one sample that was sequenced in a study of quantifying T cell responses using KT2 cells. Looking at the study overall: RNA was reverse transcribed with TCR alpha and beta constant-region primers.

The cDNA 3' end received a ligated oligonucleotide with a UMI. An equimolar mix of RC1.1 and RC1.2 primed the beta chain across TRBC1 and TRBC2. One entry per CDR3 protein results from TCRdb running MiXCR on the UMI-ligation and nested PCR reads. The data show over 55,000 distinct CDR3 sequences, around an eighth seen once. Input material: PBMCs spiked with cells of the T cell clone KT2. The receptors stem from a human donor.

For the CDR3, the DNA is TGTGCCAGCAGTTTTTGGTCGGTACCCAACCTCTCGGGCAATCAGCCCCAGCATTTT. This sequence encodes CASSFWSVPNLSGNQPQHF. The chain links TRBV28 to TRBJ1-5, with D unresolved. Germline V gives CDR1 MDHEN, CDR2 SYDVKM. Trimming cost V 3 bases and J 2 bases, with 23 bases left between them. The CDR3 spans 19 residues.

This chain uses TRBV20-1 with TRBJ2-1; the match to TRBD1 covers 9 bases. Germline V gene lookup returns CDR1 DFQATT and CDR2 SNEGSKA (reference sequence). This CDR3 is built from 12 residues. Trimming removed 5 bases from V and 9 bases from J; junction bases left unmatched: 5. Here the CDR3 reads CSASTGGSEQFF. Here the CDR3 DNA reads TGCAGTGCTTCGACAGGGGGAAGTGAGCAGTTCTTC.

This chain connects TRBV6-1 to TRBJ2-3, with D unresolved. The CDR3 covers 12 residues. Germline V gene data show CDR1 as MNHNS and CDR2 as SASEGT. Trimming took 7 bases from V and 2 from J, leaving 7 bases between them. In DNA form, the CDR3 reads TGTGCCAGCATCCGTTCCACAGATACGCAGTATTTT. Its protein product is CASIRSTDTQYF.

This clonotype appeared once. The chain links TRBV7-3 to TRBJ1-6, with TRBD1 identical over 9 bases. The length of the CDR3 is 15 residues. The J segment lost 10 bases and the V segment lost 5 bases, leaving 9 bases of the junction unmatched. Germline V gives CDR1 SGHTA, CDR2 FQGTGA. The CDR3 DNA reads TGTGCCAGCAGCCCTACGGGACAGGGCAGATCACCCCTCCACTTT. This translates into CASSPTGQGRSPLHF.

This clonotype was recorded at least ten times. The J gene is TRBJ1-5, the V gene TRBV4-2; tentative D call: TRBD1 (5 bases). The length of the CDR3 is 17 residues. V was clipped by 0 bases and J by 2 bases, with 14 bases between them. Germline CDR1 is LGHNA and CDR2 is YNFKEQ. CDR3 in DNA: TGTGCCAGCAGCCAAGAGGGGGGTTCCAGCGGCAATCAGCCCCAGCATTTT. Its protein is CASSQEGGSSGNQPQHF.

The J gene is TRBJ2-7, the V gene TRBV6-1; a possible D gene is TRBD2 (6 bases). V lost 2 bases and J lost 7, with 9 bases in between. Germline CDR1 and CDR2: MNHNS and SASEGT. CDR3 size: 12 residues. DNA of the CDR3: TGTGCCAGCAGTGAAAGGAGGGTTGAGCAGTACTTC. Residues: CASSERRVEQYF.

Comment on this clonotype: This likely comes from a read error, as the CDR3 has no conserved phenylalanine or tryptophan at its end. The chain has TRBV14 and TRBJ2-3, with D uncertain. Germline CDR1 and CDR2: SGHDN and FVKESK. The CDR3 is 13 residues long. V dropped 5 bases and J dropped 6 bases, with 12 bases sitting between them. The CDR3 here is CASSARVGDTQYL. In DNA, the CDR3 is TGTGCCAGCAGCGCGCGTGTGGGGGATACGCAGTATTTG.

This clonotype was counted only a few times. This chain connects TRBV24-1 to TRBJ2-1; 9 bases line up with TRBD2. This CDR3 has 13 amino acids. Germline V CDR1 and CDR2: KGHDR, SFDVKD. The V gene end was trimmed by 3 bases and the J gene end by 13 bases; junction bases not matched to a gene: 6. The CDR3 DNA sequence: TGTGCCACCAGTGATCTTAGCGGGAGCCACCAGTTCTTC. It is translated as CATSDLSGSHQFF.

V usage is TRBV6-5 and J usage is TRBJ2-1, with a tentative D call TRBD1 (6 bases). Trimming stripped 6 bases from V and 7 bases from J, with 16 bases between. The CDR3 spans 14 residues. Germline CDR1 is MNHEY and CDR2 is SVGAGI. CDR3 in amino acids: CASRRGQGSNEQFF. The CDR3 DNA sequence: TGTGCCAGCAGGAGAGGGCAGGGGTCGAATGAGCAGTTCTTC.

The J gene is TRBJ2-7, the V gene TRBV5-1, with D perhaps TRBD1 (8 bases). Trimming pared 4 bases from V and 2 bases from J, leaving 13 bases between. The CDR3 sequence is 14 residues long. Germline loops: CDR1 SGHRS, CDR2 YFSETQ. In DNA, the CDR3 is TGCGCCAGCAGCGCGGGGGACAGGCCCTACGAGCAGTACTTC. Translation gives CASSAGDRPYEQYF.

This clonotype has ten or more counts. CDR3 region: CASSYRGGDQPQHF. CDR3 DNA sequence: TGTGCCAGCAGTTACCGGGGGGGGGATCAGCCCCAGCATTTT. J is TRBJ1-5 and V is TRBV6-6, with D maybe TRBD1 (5 bases). Germline V gene data show CDR1 as MNHNY and CDR2 as SVGAGI (reference sequence). V shed 2 bases and J shed 5 bases, with 10 bases lying between them. This CDR3 contains 14 residues.

DNA for the CDR3: TGTGCCAGCAGTCTGTGGGATAGCAATCAGCCCCAGCATTTT. Translation gives CASSLWDSNQPQHF. The chain combines TRBV6-5 with TRBJ1-5; D gene ambiguous. The ends were cut back, 5 bases at V and 0 bases at J, with 8 bases in the middle. This CDR3 region has 14 residues. Germline V gene data show CDR1 as MNHEY and CDR2 as SVGAGI.

The chain is built from TRBV12-3 or TRBV12-4 and TRBJ1-2; D not resolved. The CDR3 loop spans 17 amino acids. Trimming left V 6 bases short and J 1 base short, with 21 bases between. CDR3 in amino acids: CASSPSPGSRINYGYTF. CDR3 sequence (DNA): TGTGCCAGCAGCCCTAGCCCCGGCTCACGGATTAACTATGGCTACACCTTC.

V gene TRBV7-9 combines with J gene TRBJ1-2, with 12 bases lining up with TRBD1. The CDR3 has 15 residues. V trimming: 4 bases; J trimming: 8 bases; junction bases outside the gene matches: 8. Germline V gene data show CDR1 as SEHNR and CDR2 as FQNEAQ (reference sequence). Written as DNA, the CDR3 is TGTGCCAGCAGCTCCTCGGGACAGGGGGCGGAAGGCTACACCTTC. Protein sequence: CASSSSGQGAEGYTF. Supplemented by reference TRBV7-9 and TRBJ1-2, the full variable domain reads DTGVSQNPRHKITKRGQNVTFRCDPISEHNRLYWYRQTLGQGPEFLTYFQNEAQLEKSRLLSDRFSAERPKGSFSTLEIQRTEQGDSAMYLCASSSSGQGAEGYTFGSGTRLTVV.

Worth noting for this clonotype: This may be a read error: a much more frequent sequence differs by one nucleotide. The V gene is TRBV5-1, the J gene TRBJ2-1; D unclear. Germline CDR1 reads SGHRS; CDR2 reads YFSETQ. The CDR3 totals 14 residues. CDR3 loop: CASSRDLQRNKQFF. The CDR3 region has the DNA TGCGCCAGCAGCCGAGATCTTCAGCGCAATAAGCAGTTCTTC.

This clonotype was picked up many times. The chain carries TRBV20-1 and TRBJ2-7, with TRBD1 matching 10 bases. V lost 5 bases, J lost 2 bases, and 3 bases stayed unmatched. The CDR3 has 13 amino acids. The germline V gene has CDR1 DFQATT and CDR2 SNEGSKA (reference sequence). The CDR3 reads CSAHGQGAYEQYF. The CDR3 coding sequence is TGCAGTGCTCACGGACAGGGGGCCTACGAGCAGTACTTC.

J is TRBJ2-3 and V is TRBV9; 7 positions agree with TRBD2. Germline V gene sequence: CDR1 SGDLS, CDR2 YYNGEE. This CDR3 comprises 14 residues. V lost 4 bases, J lost 2 bases, and 4 bases stayed unmatched. CDR3 loop: CASSPGDYTDTQYF. For the CDR3, the DNA is TGTGCCAGCAGCCCCGGGGACTACACAGATACGCAGTATTTT. The full variable domain, in which reference TRBV9 and TRBJ2-3 provide the parts outside the CDR3, is DSGVTQTPKHLITATGQRVTLRCSPRSGDLSVYWYQQSLDQGLQFLIQYYNGEERAKGNILERFSAQQFPDLHSELNLSSLELGDSALYFCASSPGDYTDTQYFGPGTRLTVL.

V and J are TRBV29-1 and TRBJ1-2, with D possibly TRBD1 on 5 matching bases. This CDR3 contains 12 residues. Trimming removed 5 bases from V and 8 bases from J, with 15 bases in between. Germline CDR1 reads SQVTM; CDR2 reads ANQGSEA. Here the CDR3 reads CSVSLDSHGYTF. The CDR3 nucleotides are TGCAGCGTTTCCCTAGACAGCCACGGCTACACCTTC.